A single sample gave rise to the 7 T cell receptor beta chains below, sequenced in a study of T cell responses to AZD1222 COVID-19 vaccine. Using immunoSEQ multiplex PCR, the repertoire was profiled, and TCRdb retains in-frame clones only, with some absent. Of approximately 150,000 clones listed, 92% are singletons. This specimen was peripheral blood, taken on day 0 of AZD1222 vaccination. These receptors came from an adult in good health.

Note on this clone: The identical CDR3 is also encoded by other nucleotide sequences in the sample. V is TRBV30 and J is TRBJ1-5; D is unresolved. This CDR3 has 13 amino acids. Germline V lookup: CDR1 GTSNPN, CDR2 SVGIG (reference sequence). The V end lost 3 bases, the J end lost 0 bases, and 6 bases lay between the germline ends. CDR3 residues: CAWSPSSNQPQHF. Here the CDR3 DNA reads TGTGCCTGGAGCCCCAGTAGCAATCAGCCCCAGCATTTT.

The CDR3 reads CSGAFGPGGGDTQYF. CDR3 nucleotides: TGCAGCGGTGCTTTTGGGCCAGGGGGTGGGGATACGCAGTATTTT. The V and J genes are TRBV29-1 and TRBJ2-3, with 7 bases aligning to TRBD1. Germline CDR1 and CDR2: SQVTM and ANQGSEA. CDR3 length equals 15 residues. V gave up 7 bases and J gave up 6 bases; unmatched junction bases: 16.

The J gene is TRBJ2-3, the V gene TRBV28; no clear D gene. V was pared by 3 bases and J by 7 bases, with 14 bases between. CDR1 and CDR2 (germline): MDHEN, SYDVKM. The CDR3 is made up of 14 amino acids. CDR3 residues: CASSFPFGKHTQYF. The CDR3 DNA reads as TGTGCCAGCAGTTTCCCCTTTGGGAAACATACGCAGTATTTT.

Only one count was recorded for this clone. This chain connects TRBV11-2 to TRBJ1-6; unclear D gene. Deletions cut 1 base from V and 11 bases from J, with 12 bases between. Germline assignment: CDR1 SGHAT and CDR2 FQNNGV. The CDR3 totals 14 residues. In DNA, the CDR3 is TGTGCCAGCAGCTTAGGTCCCACCGGGACACCCCTCCACTTT. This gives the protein CASSLGPTGTPLHF.

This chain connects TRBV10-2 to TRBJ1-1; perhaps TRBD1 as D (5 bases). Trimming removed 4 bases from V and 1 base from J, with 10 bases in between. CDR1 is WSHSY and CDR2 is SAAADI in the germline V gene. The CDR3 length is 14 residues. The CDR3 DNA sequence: TGCGCCAGCAGTGGGGTAGGGACGAACACTGAAGCTTTCTTT. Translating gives CASSGVGTNTEAFF.

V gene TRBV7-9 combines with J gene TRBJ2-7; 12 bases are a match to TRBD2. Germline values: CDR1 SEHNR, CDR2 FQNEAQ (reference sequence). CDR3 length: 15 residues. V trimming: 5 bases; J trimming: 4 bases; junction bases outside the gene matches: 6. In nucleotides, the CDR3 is TGTGCCAGCAGCCGACTAGCGGGAGTCATATACGAGCAGTACTTC. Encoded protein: CASSRLAGVIYEQYF.

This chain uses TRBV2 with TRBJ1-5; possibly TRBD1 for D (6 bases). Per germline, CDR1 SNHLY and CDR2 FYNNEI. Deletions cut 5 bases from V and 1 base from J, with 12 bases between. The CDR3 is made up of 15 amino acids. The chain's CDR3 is CASSTQGGSNQPQHF. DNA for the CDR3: TGTGCCAGCAGTACACAGGGAGGGAGCAATCAGCCCCAGCATTTT.